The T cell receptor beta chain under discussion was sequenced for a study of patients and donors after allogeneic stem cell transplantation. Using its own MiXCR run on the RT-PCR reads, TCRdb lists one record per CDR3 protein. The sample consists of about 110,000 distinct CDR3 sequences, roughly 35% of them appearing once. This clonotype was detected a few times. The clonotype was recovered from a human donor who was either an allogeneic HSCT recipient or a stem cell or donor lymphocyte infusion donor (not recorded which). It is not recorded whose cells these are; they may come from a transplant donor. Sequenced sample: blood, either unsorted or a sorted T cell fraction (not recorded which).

CDR3 sequence: CASSYDVGPNEKLFF. The CDR3 DNA is TGTGCCAGCAGTTATGACGTGGGCCCTAATGAAAAACTGTTTTTT. This chain links TRBV6-5 with TRBJ1-4; the D is unclear. V was cut by 3 bases and J by 3 bases, with 11 bases left in between. This CDR3 contains 15 residues. The germline gives CDR1 MNHEY, CDR2 SVGAGI.